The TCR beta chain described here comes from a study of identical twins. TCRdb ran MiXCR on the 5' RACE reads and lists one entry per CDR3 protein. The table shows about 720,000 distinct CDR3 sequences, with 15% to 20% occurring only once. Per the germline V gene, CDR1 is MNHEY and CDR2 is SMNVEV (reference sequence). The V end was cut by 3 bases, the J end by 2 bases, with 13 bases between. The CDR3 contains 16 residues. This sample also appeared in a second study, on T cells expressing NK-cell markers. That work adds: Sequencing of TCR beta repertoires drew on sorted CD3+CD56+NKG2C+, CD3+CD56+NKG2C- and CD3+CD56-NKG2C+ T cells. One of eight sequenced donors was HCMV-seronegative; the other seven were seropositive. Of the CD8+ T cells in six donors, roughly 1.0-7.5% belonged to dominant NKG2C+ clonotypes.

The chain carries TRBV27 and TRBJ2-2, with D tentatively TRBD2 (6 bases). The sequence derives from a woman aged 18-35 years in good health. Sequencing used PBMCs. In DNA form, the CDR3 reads TGTGCCAGCAGTTTTTATCTCGGGGGTAACACCGGGGAGCTGTTTTTT. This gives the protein CASSFYLGGNTGELFF.